This TCR beta chain was captured by sequencing in a study of blood T cells in healthy people across ages. The second PCR ran about 6 to 12 cycles with a sample-barcoded 5' primer and J-beta primers. TCRdb reprocessed the 5' RACE reads with MiXCR, giving one entry per CDR3 protein. The data show about 400,000 distinct CDR3 sequences, with approximately 52% seen just once and under 65% held by the top ten. Per the germline V gene, CDR1 is SQVTM and CDR2 is ANQGSEA. The length of the CDR3 is 13 residues. This clonotype was counted only a few times. Its ends do not fully match the called genes, so a read error is possible.

This clonotype was obtained from a man aged 55 to 70 in good health. The rearrangement links TRBV29-1 to TRBJ2-1; 7 nucleotides align to TRBD1. Material for sequencing was blood. This CDR3 is CSIEGAGGNEQFF. The CDR3 nucleotides are TGCAGCATTGAAGGGGCAGGGGGCAATGAGCAGTTCTTC.